These T cell receptor beta chains were read from a single sample in a study of T cell responses to AZD1222 COVID-19 vaccine. Some clones are missing from TCRdb's copy, which holds only in-frame ones; the method was immunoSEQ multiplex PCR. The profile shows about 93,000 clones, 80% to 90% of them singletons. This material consisted of peripheral blood, taken on day 0 of AZD1222 vaccination. The receptors originated from an adult in good health. The CDR3 runs from the conserved cysteine through the conserved F or W. A D gene is named only where the DNA matches it firmly. Clone size is stated in some rows and not others, as once, few, many or a class when expanded.

v_call: TRBV3-1/TRBV3-2; clone_size: NA; d_call: NA; cdr3_length: 12; j_call: TRBJ2-1; cdr3_aa: CASSLEYNEQFF; cdr3_nt: TGTGCCAGCAGCTTAGAGTACAATGAGCAGTTCTTC
v_call: TRBV5-1; clone_size: NA; d_call: NA; cdr3_length: 13; j_call: TRBJ1-2; cdr3_aa: CASSSERAGGYTF; cdr3_nt: TGCGCCAGCAGCTCGGAAAGGGCAGGAGGCTACACCTTC
v_call: TRBV2; clone_size: NA; d_call: NA; cdr3_length: 15; j_call: TRBJ2-6; cdr3_aa: CASSERASGANVLTF; cdr3_nt: TGTGCCAGCAGTGAAAGGGCTAGTGGGGCCAACGTCCTGACTTTC
v_call: TRBV18; clone_size: NA; d_call: NA; cdr3_length: 16; j_call: TRBJ1-4; cdr3_aa: CASSPARDTTNEKLFF; cdr3_nt: TGTGCCAGCTCACCGGCCAGGGATACAACTAATGAAAAACTGTTTTTT
v_call: TRBV6-5; clone_size: NA; d_call: NA; cdr3_length: 11; j_call: TRBJ1-6; cdr3_aa: CASTYSGPLHF; cdr3_nt: TGTGCCAGCACCTACTCCGGACCCCTCCACTTT
v_call: TRBV5-4; clone_size: NA; d_call: NA; cdr3_length: 14; j_call: TRBJ1-1; cdr3_aa: CASSLVAGNTEAFF; cdr3_nt: TGTGCCAGCAGCTTGGTAGCAGGGAACACTGAAGCTTTCTTT
v_call: TRBV5-1; clone_size: NA; d_call: NA; cdr3_length: 15; j_call: TRBJ2-2; cdr3_aa: CASSFSQTNTGELFF; cdr3_nt: TGCGCCAGCAGCTTTTCCCAGACGAACACCGGGGAGCTGTTTTTT
v_call: TRBV6-5; clone_size: NA; d_call: NA; cdr3_length: 13; j_call: TRBJ2-7; cdr3_aa: CASRGTVTYEQYF; cdr3_nt: TGTGCCAGCAGGGGTACGGTTACCTACGAGCAGTACTTC
v_call: TRBV18; clone_size: NA; d_call: TRBD2; cdr3_length: 14; j_call: TRBJ2-1; cdr3_aa: CASSPASGYNEQFF; cdr3_nt: TGTGCCAGCTCACCGGCTAGCGGGTACAATGAGCAGTTCTTC
v_call: TRBV7-8; clone_size: NA; d_call: NA; cdr3_length: 12; j_call: TRBJ2-7; cdr3_aa: CASSLAFREQYF; cdr3_nt: TGTGCCAGCAGCTTAGCGTTCCGCGAGCAGTACTTC
v_call: TRBV6-1; clone_size: few; d_call: TRBD1; cdr3_length: 16; j_call: TRBJ1-2; cdr3_aa: CASSEAWGQGAFGYTF; cdr3_nt: TGTGCCAGCAGTGAAGCGTGGGGACAGGGGGCTTTTGGCTACACCTTC
v_call: TRBV3-1/TRBV3-2; clone_size: few; d_call: NA; cdr3_length: 15; j_call: TRBJ1-3; cdr3_aa: CASSPGTDSGNTIYF; cdr3_nt: TGTGCCAGCAGCCCTGGGACCGACTCTGGAAACACCATATATTTT
v_call: TRBV14; clone_size: NA; d_call: NA; cdr3_length: 13; j_call: TRBJ1-1; cdr3_aa: CASSHSMNTEAFF; cdr3_nt: TGTGCCAGCAGCCACTCGATGAACACTGAAGCTTTCTTT
v_call: TRBV15; clone_size: NA; d_call: NA; cdr3_length: 14; j_call: TRBJ2-3; cdr3_aa: CATKGSTRLDTQYF; cdr3_nt: TGTGCCACCAAGGGCAGCACCAGGCTAGATACGCAGTATTTT
v_call: TRBV29-1; clone_size: NA; d_call: NA; cdr3_length: 13; j_call: TRBJ1-2; cdr3_aa: CSVDLDSYGGYTF; cdr3_nt: TGCAGCGTTGATTTGGACAGCTACGGTGGCTACACCTTC
v_call: TRBV10-3; clone_size: NA; d_call: NA; cdr3_length: 14; j_call: TRBJ2-5; cdr3_aa: CAISESTSQETQYF; cdr3_nt: TGTGCCATCAGTGAGTCAACTAGCCAAGAGACCCAGTACTTC
v_call: TRBV19; clone_size: few; d_call: NA; cdr3_length: 12; j_call: TRBJ1-5; cdr3_aa: CASSIGQKPQHF; cdr3_nt: TGTGCCAGTAGTATTGGCCAGAAGCCCCAGCATTTT
v_call: TRBV5-1; clone_size: NA; d_call: TRBD1; cdr3_length: 15; j_call: TRBJ1-6; cdr3_aa: CASSFLTGDNSPLHF; cdr3_nt: TGCGCCAGCAGCTTCCTCACAGGGGATAATTCACCCCTCCACTTT
v_call: TRBV6-1; clone_size: NA; d_call: TRBD1; cdr3_length: 15; j_call: TRBJ2-7; cdr3_aa: CASSDPHRGLDEQYF; cdr3_nt: TGTGCCAGCAGTGATCCACACAGGGGGCTAGACGAGCAGTACTTC
v_call: TRBV5-1; clone_size: NA; d_call: NA; cdr3_length: 14; j_call: TRBJ2-3; cdr3_aa: CASSSQGPTDTQYF; cdr3_nt: TGCGCCAGCAGCTCCCAAGGGCCCACAGATACGCAGTATTTT
v_call: TRBV4-2; clone_size: NA; d_call: NA; cdr3_length: 17; j_call: TRBJ2-3; cdr3_aa: CASSQDLEPKRVDTQYF; cdr3_nt: TGTGCCAGCAGCCAAGATCTTGAGCCGAAAAGGGTAGATACGCAGTATTTT
v_call: TRBV29-1; clone_size: NA; d_call: TRBD1; cdr3_length: 14; j_call: TRBJ2-1; cdr3_aa: CSVEEGQGQNEQFF; cdr3_nt: TGCAGCGTTGAAGAAGGACAGGGCCAAAATGAGCAGTTCTTC
v_call: TRBV7-3; clone_size: NA; d_call: NA; cdr3_length: 13; j_call: TRBJ2-1; cdr3_aa: CASSAGPRDEQFF; cdr3_nt: TGTGCCAGCAGCGCCGGGCCTAGGGATGAGCAGTTCTTC
v_call: TRBV25-1; clone_size: NA; d_call: NA; cdr3_length: 12; j_call: TRBJ1-1; cdr3_aa: CASSGLNTEAFF; cdr3_nt: TGTGCCAGCAGTGGTCTGAACACTGAAGCTTTCTTT
v_call: TRBV4-3; clone_size: NA; d_call: NA; cdr3_length: 15; j_call: TRBJ1-5; cdr3_aa: CASSQEPGLNQPQHF; cdr3_nt: TGCGCCAGCAGCCAAGAGCCAGGGCTCAATCAGCCCCAGCATTTT
v_call: TRBV6-2/TRBV6-3; clone_size: NA; d_call: NA; cdr3_length: 18; j_call: TRBJ2-3; cdr3_aa: CASSLPLRTSSTTDTQYF; cdr3_nt: TGTGCCAGCAGCTTACCCCTAAGGACTTCTTCAACCACAGATACGCAGTATTTT
v_call: TRBV19; clone_size: NA; d_call: NA; cdr3_length: 15; j_call: TRBJ1-2; cdr3_aa: CASSEFQGRGYGYTF; cdr3_nt: TGTGCCAGTAGTGAATTCCAGGGGCGAGGCTATGGCTACACCTTC
v_call: TRBV10-2; clone_size: few; d_call: TRBD1; cdr3_length: 11; j_call: TRBJ2-4; cdr3_aa: CASSESDRLRF; cdr3_nt: TGCGCCAGCAGTGAGTCGGACAGGCTCCGCTTC
v_call: TRBV3-1/TRBV3-2; clone_size: once; d_call: TRBD2; cdr3_length: 15; j_call: TRBJ2-2; cdr3_aa: CASSSGLANTGELFF; cdr3_nt: TGTGCCAGCAGCTCCGGACTAGCCAACACCGGGGAGCTGTTTTTT
v_call: TRBV11-3; clone_size: NA; d_call: NA; cdr3_length: 12; j_call: TRBJ1-1; cdr3_aa: CASSARTAEAFF; cdr3_nt: TGTGCCAGCAGCGCCCGGACGGCTGAAGCTTTCTTT
v_call: TRBV11-2; clone_size: NA; d_call: NA; cdr3_length: 17; j_call: TRBJ1-6; cdr3_aa: CASSSHAGGSYNSPLHF; cdr3_nt: TGTGCCAGCAGCTCCCACGCGGGGGGCTCCTATAATTCACCCCTCCACTTT
v_call: TRBV6-2/TRBV6-3; clone_size: NA; d_call: NA; cdr3_length: 13; j_call: TRBJ2-7; cdr3_aa: CASSYHGSYEQYF; cdr3_nt: TGTGCCAGCAGTTACCATGGATCCTACGAGCAGTACTTC
v_call: TRBV19; clone_size: NA; d_call: TRBD1; cdr3_length: 15; j_call: TRBJ2-3; cdr3_aa: CASSQGGPAEDTQYF; cdr3_nt: TGTGCCAGTAGCCAAGGGGGCCCGGCAGAAGATACGCAGTATTTT
v_call: TRBV7-2; clone_size: NA; d_call: NA; cdr3_length: 15; j_call: TRBJ2-7; cdr3_aa: CASSYTRRSIYEQYF; cdr3_nt: TGTGCCAGCAGCTATACGAGGCGCAGCATCTACGAGCAGTACTTC
v_call: TRBV5-1; clone_size: NA; d_call: TRBD2; cdr3_length: 16; j_call: TRBJ2-7; cdr3_aa: CASSLASGGKSYEQYF; cdr3_nt: TGCGCCAGCAGCTTGGCTAGCGGGGGAAAGAGCTACGAGCAGTACTTC
v_call: TRBV4-2; clone_size: NA; d_call: TRBD1; cdr3_length: 16; j_call: TRBJ1-3; cdr3_aa: CASSAPPGQGRNTIYF; cdr3_nt: TGTGCCAGCAGCGCCCCCCCGGGACAGGGGAGAAACACCATATATTTT
v_call: TRBV5-5; clone_size: NA; d_call: TRBD2; cdr3_length: 16; j_call: TRBJ2-7; cdr3_aa: CASSLGGRADYYEQYF; cdr3_nt: TGTGCCAGCAGCCTAGGCGGGAGGGCCGATTACTACGAGCAGTACTTC
v_call: TRBV6-5; clone_size: NA; d_call: NA; cdr3_length: 13; j_call: TRBJ1-4; cdr3_aa: CATGAGSNEKLFF; cdr3_nt: TGTGCCACCGGGGCAGGGTCTAATGAAAAACTGTTTTTT
v_call: TRBV7-8; clone_size: NA; d_call: TRBD1; cdr3_length: 14; j_call: TRBJ1-1; cdr3_aa: CASSLGQGNTEAFF; cdr3_nt: TGTGCCAGCAGCTTGGGACAGGGGAACACTGAAGCTTTCTTT
v_call: TRBV29-1; clone_size: NA; d_call: NA; cdr3_length: 11; j_call: TRBJ1-1; cdr3_aa: CSVVVPFEAFF; cdr3_nt: TGCAGCGTTGTCGTCCCTTTTGAAGCTTTCTTT
v_call: TRBV19; clone_size: NA; d_call: TRBD2; cdr3_length: 16; j_call: TRBJ2-1; cdr3_aa: CASRLTTSGRGGEQFF; cdr3_nt: TGTGCCAGTAGACTAACTACTAGCGGGAGAGGAGGGGAGCAGTTCTTC
v_call: TRBV28; clone_size: once; d_call: NA; cdr3_length: 11; j_call: TRBJ1-2; cdr3_aa: CASSSWDGYTF; cdr3_nt: TGTGCCAGCAGTTCGTGGGATGGCTACACCTTC
v_call: TRBV10-3; clone_size: NA; d_call: TRBD2; cdr3_length: 17; j_call: TRBJ2-5; cdr3_aa: CAISEPRLAGGQETQYF; cdr3_nt: TGTGCCATCAGTGAGCCGAGACTAGCGGGGGGGCAAGAGACCCAGTACTTC
v_call: TRBV7-3; clone_size: once; d_call: NA; cdr3_length: 11; j_call: TRBJ2-7; cdr3_aa: CASSPELEQYF; cdr3_nt: TGTGCCAGCAGCCCTGAACTCGAGCAGTACTTC
v_call: TRBV19; clone_size: NA; d_call: TRBD1; cdr3_length: 13; j_call: TRBJ1-1; cdr3_aa: CASSNRGRTEAFF; cdr3_nt: TGTGCCAGTAGCAACAGGGGGCGGACTGAAGCTTTCTTT